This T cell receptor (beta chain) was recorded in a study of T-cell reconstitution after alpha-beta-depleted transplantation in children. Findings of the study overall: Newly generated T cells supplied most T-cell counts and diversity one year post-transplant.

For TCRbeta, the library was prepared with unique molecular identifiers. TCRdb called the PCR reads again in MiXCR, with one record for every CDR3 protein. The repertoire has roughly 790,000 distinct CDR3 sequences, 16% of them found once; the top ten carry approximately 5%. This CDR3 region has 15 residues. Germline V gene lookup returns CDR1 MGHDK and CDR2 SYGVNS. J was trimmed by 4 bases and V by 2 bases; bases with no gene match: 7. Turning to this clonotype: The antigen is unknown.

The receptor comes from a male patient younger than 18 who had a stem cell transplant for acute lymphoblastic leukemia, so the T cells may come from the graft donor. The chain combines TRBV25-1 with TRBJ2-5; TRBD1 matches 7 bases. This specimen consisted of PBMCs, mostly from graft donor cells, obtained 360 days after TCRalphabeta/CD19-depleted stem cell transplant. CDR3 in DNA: TGTGCCAGCAGTGAACCAGGGGGAATTAGAGAGACCCAGTACTTC. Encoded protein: CASSEPGGIRETQYF.